Given below is one TCR beta chain in context. This entry belongs to a study of blood T cell repertoires in COVID-19. Overall study: Sources were T cells, B-cell-depleted T cells, or PBMCs; the material itself was cDNA or gDNA.

The table came from immunoSEQ multiplex PCR; TCRdb's copy has only in-frame clones and leaves some out. The table records a few hundred thousand clones, just over 85% of them present only once. V gave up 6 bases and J gave up 0 bases, with 11 bases separating them. CDR3 length equals 14 residues. Per germline, CDR1 SNHLY and CDR2 FYNNEI. This sequence joins TRBV2 and TRBJ1-2; the D gene is possibly TRBD1 (5 bases). This TCR was recovered from a woman in her 40s with acute COVID-19. The sample taken for sequencing was PBMCs or T cells enriched from blood (not recorded which). The CDR3 reads CASRATGANYGYTF. CDR3 nucleotide sequence: TGTGCCAGCAGGGCTACAGGTGCTAACTATGGCTACACCTTC. The whole variable domain, remainder taken from reference TRBV2 and TRBJ1-2, is EPEVTQTPSHQVTQMGQEVILRCVPISNHLYFYWYRQILGQKVEFLVSFYNNEISEKSEIFDDQFSVERPDGSNFTLKIRSTKLEDSAMYFCASRATGANYGYTFGSGTRLTVV.